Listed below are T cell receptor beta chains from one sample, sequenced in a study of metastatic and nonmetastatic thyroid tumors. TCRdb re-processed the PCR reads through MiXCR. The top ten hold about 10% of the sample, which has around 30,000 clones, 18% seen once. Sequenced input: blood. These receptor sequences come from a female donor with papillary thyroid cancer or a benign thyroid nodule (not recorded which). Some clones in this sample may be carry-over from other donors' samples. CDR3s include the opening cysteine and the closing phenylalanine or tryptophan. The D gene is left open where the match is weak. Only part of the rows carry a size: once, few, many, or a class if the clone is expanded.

TGTGCCAGCAGTTTATACGTCAGGGGGGGTTCCTATAATTCACCCCTCCACTTT,CASSLYVRGGSYNSPLHF,many,TRBD1,TRBJ1-6,TRBV28
TGTGCCAGCAGCTCCAGGGGGCGCACAGATACGCAGTATTTT,CASSSRGRTDTQYF,NA,TRBD1,TRBJ2-3,TRBV13
TGTGCCAGCAGCTTACAGGCGAGCAATCAGCCCCAGCATTTT,CASSLQASNQPQHF,many,NA,TRBJ1-5,TRBV5-5
TGCAGCGTTGATGAGGGAAACACCATATATTTT,CSVDEGNTIYF,many,NA,TRBJ1-3,TRBV29-1
TGTGCCAGCAGTTTAAGGCTAGCGTATCTCCATACGCAGTATTTT,CASSLRLAYLHTQYF,few,NA,TRBJ2-3,TRBV27
TGTGCCAACAGTTATCCAGGGGGGGAGGCTGAAGCTTTCTTT,CANSYPGGEAEAFF,NA,TRBD1,TRBJ1-1,TRBV6-5
TGTGCCAGCAGTAGACCAGGGTCTGGAAACACCATATATTTT,CASSRPGSGNTIYF,medium-sized,NA,TRBJ1-3,TRBV12-3/TRBV12-4
TGTGCCAGCAGTTCGGCAGAGGGGCATCAGCCCCAGCATTTT,CASSSAEGHQPQHF,many,NA,TRBJ1-5,TRBV12-3/TRBV12-4
TGTGCCAGCAGCTCAACGAGCCGGGGGGCCCTGTCAGATACGCAGTACTTT,CASSSTSRGALSDTQYF,NA,NA,TRBJ2-3,TRBV7-3
TGTGCCAGCACCTCCCTTAGGGGATTGGGCAATCAGCCCCAGCATTTT,CASTSLRGLGNQPQHF,many,NA,TRBJ1-5,TRBV5-6
TGTGCCAGCAGTGGTCCCTCCGGGACAGGGGGCCGCATAGTGCAGTATTTT,CASSGPSGTGGRIVQYF,many,TRBD1,TRBJ2-3,TRBV2
TGTGCCAGCAGTTACTGGGGAAGTTATGATGAAGCTTTCTTT,CASSYWGSYDEAFF,few,NA,TRBJ1-1,TRBV12-3/TRBV12-4
TGTGCCAGCAGTGAATTCCGGGGGGCCCAAGAGACCCAGTACTTC,CASSEFRGAQETQYF,many,NA,TRBJ2-5,TRBV25-1
TGTGCCAGCAATCCCTGGGGCAGTAGCAATCAGCCCCAGCATTTT,CASNPWGSSNQPQHF,few,NA,TRBJ1-5,TRBV6-1
TGCGCCAGCAGCTTGGAACTAGCGGGAACAGATACGCAGTATTTT,CASSLELAGTDTQYF,many,TRBD2,TRBJ2-3,TRBV5-1
TGTGCCAGCAGTTTCCAGGGGACTAATGAAAAACTGTTTTTT,CASSFQGTNEKLFF,many,NA,TRBJ1-4,TRBV28
TGTGCCAGCATTTCTAAGGGGTCGGGTGACTATGGCTACACCTTC,CASISKGSGDYGYTF,many,NA,TRBJ1-2,TRBV5-6
TGTGCCAGCACCCCCATTCCCCGGAGAGATACGCAGTATTTT,CASTPIPRRDTQYF,few,NA,TRBJ2-3,TRBV28
TGCGCCAGCAGCCCCGGGACAGGGAGTGAGCAGTACTTC,CASSPGTGSEQYF,many,TRBD1,TRBJ2-7,TRBV5-1
TGCGCCAGCAGCTTGGCCTTAGGGACCTACGAGCAGTACTTC,CASSLALGTYEQYF,many,NA,TRBJ2-7,TRBV5-1
TGTGCCAGCAGTTACTCGATACAGAGCAATCAGCCCCAGCATTTT,CASSYSIQSNQPQHF,few,NA,TRBJ1-5,TRBV6-2/TRBV6-3
TGTTTCAGCACCCAAAGCGGGAGGGGCTCCTACGAGCAGTACTTC,CFSTQSGRGSYEQYF,few,TRBD2,TRBJ2-7,TRBV12-3/TRBV12-4
TGTGCCAGCTCTCCGAGGGGGACAGGGGGGCCTGAGCAGTTCTTC,CASSPRGTGGPEQFF,many,TRBD1,TRBJ2-1,TRBV3-1
TGTGCCAGCATCATGAGGGGACAGGGGCAATACGAGCAGTACTTC,CASIMRGQGQYEQYF,few,TRBD1,TRBJ2-7,TRBV2
TGTGCCAGCACCGAAGGGGAGTCAGCTGGAAACACCATATATTTT,CASTEGESAGNTIYF,many,NA,TRBJ1-3,TRBV7-9
TGTGCCAGCAGCTTAGTCGGGGGTTGGAAGTCTGGGGCCAACGTCCTGACTTTC,CASSLVGGWKSGANVLTF,many,NA,TRBJ2-6,TRBV11-1
TGTGCCAGCAACTTAATTAGCGGGGGAGAGAACCAGTACTTC,CASNLISGGENQYF,NA,TRBD2,TRBJ2-5,TRBV5-5
TGTGCCAGCGGGTCCCTGGGGGACTATGGCTACACCTTC,CASGSLGDYGYTF,medium-sized,NA,TRBJ1-2,TRBV27
TGTGCCTGGACTGGAGGGGGGGTTCGTGGCTACACCTTC,CAWTGGGVRGYTF,many,NA,TRBJ1-2,TRBV30
TGTGCCAGCAGCCCTTCGGGCGGGGGAAGCACAGATACGCAGTATTTT,CASSPSGGGSTDTQYF,many,TRBD2,TRBJ2-3,TRBV3-1
TGTGCCAGCAGCTCGGGACAGGGCGGAATCTATGGCTACACCTTC,CASSSGQGGIYGYTF,many,TRBD1,TRBJ1-2,TRBV11-2
TGTGCCAGCAGCCCCCACGACAGTTCAGTTTATCGCTACACCTTC,CASSPHDSSVYRYTF,NA,NA,TRBJ1-2,TRBV27
TGCAGTGCTAGTAGCCAAGCGGGAGAGACCAAGTACTTC,CSASSQAGETKYF,NA,TRBD2,TRBJ2-5,TRBV20-1
TGCGCCAGCAGGGAGACTAGCGGGAGGAGGTTGACAGATACGCAGTATTTT,CASRETSGRRLTDTQYF,once,TRBD2,TRBJ2-3,TRBV5-1
TGTGCCAGCAGTGAAGCGCTTCCCCAATCGGGGTACGAGCAGTACTTC,CASSEALPQSGYEQYF,medium-sized,NA,TRBJ2-7,TRBV6-1
TGTGCCAGCAGGGCGGGAGGATGGAACGAGCAGTACTTC,CASRAGGWNEQYF,NA,TRBD2,TRBJ2-7,TRBV6-1